This T cell receptor beta chain was captured by sequencing in a study of CD8 T cells in ankylosing spondylitis. Study-wide findings and caveats: The clones that were linked to disease were reported to be significantly enriched in matched synovial fluid samples from ankylosing spondylitis patients. Disease-linked clones were CD8+ and relatively rare in peripheral blood. The study identified a TCR beta motif of under ten highly homologous variants that appeared characteristic of ankylosing spondylitis blood.

This clonotype was counted between two and nine times. What it recognizes is unknown. The V end lost 7 bases, the J end lost 3 bases, and 12 bases lay between the germline ends. Germline V gives CDR1 MNHNY, CDR2 SVGAGI (reference sequence). This CDR3 spans 13 amino acids. TCRdb passed the 5' RACE reads through MiXCR, listing each CDR3 protein once. Of about 700,000 distinct CDR3 sequences listed, around a fifth were seen once; the top ten hold 15% to 20%. The sample taken for sequencing was blood, either unsorted or a sorted T cell fraction (not recorded which). The V gene is TRBV6-6, the J gene TRBJ1-1; D not resolved. This sequence originates from a male donor with ankylosing spondylitis. The CDR3: CASMSGSDTEAFF. The CDR3 region has the DNA TGTGCCAGCATGAGCGGATCGGACACTGAAGCTTTCTTT.